The 29 T cell receptor beta chains below all came from one sample that was sequenced in a study of CD8+ T cells in alopecia areata. Treatment meaning: oral pan-JAK inhibitor, 5-10 mg twice daily. Once RNA had been extracted, it was reverse transcribed into cDNA to act as the sequencing template. The table came from immunoSEQ multiplex PCR; TCRdb's copy has only in-frame clones and leaves some out. The data hold 160,000 or so clones, with less than 75% observed a single time. Sequencing was performed on CD4+ T cells sorted from blood, taken between weeks 55 and 65, from a patient treated with tofacitinib. The receptors shown here come from a human donor with alopecia areata.

The chain employs TRBV9 and TRBJ2-1, with 7 positions matching TRBD2. J gave up 13 bases and V 0 bases, and 7 bases lay outside the gene matches. Looked up from germline, CDR1 is SGDLS and CDR2 is YYNGEE. The CDR3 extends over 13 amino acids. The CDR3 here is CASSVVSAGEQFF. Here the CDR3 DNA reads TGTGCCAGCAGCGTAGTTTCTGCGGGGGAACAGTTCTTC.

This clone showed up just a few times. This sequence joins TRBV30 and TRBJ2-2; no definite D call. This CDR3 has 12 amino acids. V shed 1 base and J shed 6 bases, with 6 bases lying between them. The germline V gene has CDR1 GTSNPN and CDR2 SVGIG (reference sequence). CDR3 sequence (DNA): TGTGCCTGGAGTGGGTTTTCCGGGGAGCTGTTTTTT. This encodes CAWSGFSGELFF.

This chain connects TRBV5-6 to TRBJ2-3; D is possibly TRBD1 (6 bases). Trimming cost V 5 bases and J 6 bases, with 10 bases left between them. Germline CDR1 and CDR2: SGHDT and YYEEEE. The CDR3 length is 12 residues. The CDR3 sequence is CASRARGDTQYF. CDR3 sequence (DNA): TGTGCCAGCAGGGCCAGGGGCGATACGCAGTATTTT.

This clone was seen a few times. The V gene is TRBV5-4, the J gene TRBJ2-2; D unresolved. This CDR3 has 14 residues. Germline-derived CDR1 and CDR2 are SGHNT and YYREEE (reference sequence). The V gene lost 1 base and the J gene lost 6 bases, with 10 bases spanning the gap. CDR3 region: CASSLPALAGELFF. The CDR3 DNA sequence: TGTGCCAGCAGCTTGCCAGCCCTTGCCGGGGAGCTGTTTTTT. Looking up the rest from reference TRBV5-4 and TRBJ2-2 gives the full variable domain: ETGVTQSPTHLIKTRGQQVTLRCSSQSGHNTVSWYQQALGQGPQFIFQYYREEENGRGNFPPRFSGLQFPNYSSELNVNALELDDSALYLCASSLPALAGELFFGEGSRLTVL.

This clone was seen more than once but under ten times. The chain has TRBV29-1 and TRBJ1-6; 8 nucleotides align to TRBD1. The CDR3 spans 13 residues. After removal of 4 bases from V and 11 bases from J, the junction contained 7 bases not matched to a gene. The germline V gene has CDR1 SQVTM and CDR2 ANQGSEA. CDR3: CSVGGQGLAPLHF. As DNA, the CDR3 is TGCAGCGTTGGCGGACAGGGATTGGCACCCCTCCACTTT.

The chain recombines TRBV6-6 with TRBJ2-7; 7 positions agree with TRBD2. This CDR3 region has 16 residues. The trim removed 2 bases at V and 2 bases at J, leaving 9 bases unmatched. Per the germline V gene, CDR1 is MNHNY and CDR2 is SVGAGI (reference sequence). CDR3 protein: CASSYPGGYGTYEQYF. DNA for the CDR3: TGTGCCAGCAGTTACCCGGGGGGATACGGGACCTACGAGCAGTACTTC.

This clone was seen a single time. V gene TRBV10-3 combines with J gene TRBJ2-3, with 10 bases matching TRBD1. The CDR3 runs to 14 residues. V was pared by 7 bases and J by 1 base, with 2 bases of the junction left unmatched. CDR1 and CDR2 from the germline V gene are ENHRY and SYGVKD. CDR3 region: CAITGTGGTDTQYF. In DNA form, the CDR3 reads TGTGCCATCACTGGGACAGGGGGCACAGATACGCAGTATTTT.

The chain has TRBV7-2 and TRBJ2-7; D is possibly TRBD2 (6 bases). Germline assignment: CDR1 SGHTA and CDR2 FQGNSA. V lost 2 bases to trimming and J lost 4 bases, with 15 bases between them. The CDR3 length is 15 residues. CDR3 protein: CASSLQAGTWYEQYF. As DNA, the CDR3 is TGTGCCAGCAGCTTACAAGCAGGGACTTGGTACGAGCAGTACTTC.

CDR3 sequence reads: CASTPRGAPSNEQFF. The CDR3 nucleotides are TGTGCCAGCACCCCGCGGGGGGCCCCCTCCAATGAGCAGTTCTTC. The V call is TRBV27, the J call TRBJ2-1, with 8 bases identical to TRBD2. The CDR3 is made up of 15 amino acids. Germline loops: CDR1 MNHEY, CDR2 SMNVEV (reference sequence). With V trimmed by 7 bases and J by 6 bases, 11 bases remained unmatched.

A few counts support this clone. The rearrangement uses TRBV29-1 and TRBJ2-3; no definite D call. This CDR3 is built from 13 residues. Germline CDR1 reads SQVTM; CDR2 reads ANQGSEA. The V end lost 6 bases, the J end lost 2 bases, and 12 bases lay between the germline ends. For the CDR3, the DNA is TGCAGCGTCGACGGCCTTTTCACAGATACGCAGTATTTT. Amino acid sequence: CSVDGLFTDTQYF.

This chain joins TRBV30 and TRBJ1-4, with D possibly matching TRBD1 (5 bases). V was shortened by 4 bases and J by 7 bases, with 13 bases between the two germline ends. The CDR3 has 13 amino acids. The germline V gene has CDR1 GTSNPN and CDR2 SVGIG (reference sequence). CDR3 region: CAWMDKNSEKLFF. The CDR3, as DNA: TGTGCCTGGATGGACAAGAACTCTGAAAAACTGTTTTTT.

The V call is TRBV5-1, the J call TRBJ2-2; 7 bases map to TRBD2. Trimming at V came to 4 bases and at J to 6 bases, leaving 12 bases not matched to a gene. The CDR3 sequence is 16 residues long. The germline V gene has CDR1 SGHRS and CDR2 YFSETQ. The CDR3 reads CASSQKTSRRAGELFF. In DNA, the CDR3 is TGCGCCAGCAGCCAAAAGACTAGCCGGAGGGCCGGGGAGCTGTTTTTT.

This sequence joins TRBV4-1 and TRBJ1-6; perhaps TRBD1 as D (6 bases). Germline values: CDR1 MGHRA, CDR2 YSYEKL. This CDR3 spans 15 amino acids. The V end was cut by 0 bases, the J end by 7 bases, with 10 bases between. This CDR3 reads CASSQESQGNSPLHF. As DNA, the CDR3 is TGCGCCAGCAGCCAAGAGTCCCAGGGGAATTCACCCCTCCACTTT.

This sequence joins TRBV10-3 and TRBJ1-2; D unclear. The ends were cut back, 2 bases at V and 0 bases at J, with 4 bases in the middle. In germline, CDR1 is ENHRY, CDR2 SYGVKD. The CDR3 length is 13 residues. The CDR3 region has the DNA TGTGCCATCAGTGAGGGAGCTAACTATGGCTACACCTTC. It is translated as CAISEGANYGYTF.

CDR3 nucleotides: TGTGCCAGCAGTTGGAATAGCAATCAGCCCCAGCATTTT. Protein product: CASSWNSNQPQHF. The chain is built from TRBV6-5 and TRBJ1-5; D is unclear. CDR3 length equals 13 residues. Germline V gene sequence: CDR1 MNHEY, CDR2 SVGAGI. V dropped 4 bases and J dropped 0 bases, with 4 bases sitting between them.

This chain joins TRBV28 and TRBJ2-5; 8 nucleotides line up with TRBD1. This CDR3 has 11 residues. Germline V gene lookup returns CDR1 MDHEN and CDR2 SYDVKM. V gave up 6 bases and J gave up 13 bases; unmatched junction bases: 7. CDR3 DNA: TGTGCCAGCAGGCCTGACAGGGGCTTGTACTTC. Its protein product is CASRPDRGLYF.

The rearrangement uses TRBV6-5 and TRBJ1-2; a weak D match, TRBD1 (6 bases). This CDR3 is built from 11 residues. CDR1 and CDR2 from the germline V gene are MNHEY and SVGAGI. Trimming stripped 5 bases from V and 7 bases from J, with 8 bases between. For the CDR3, the DNA is TGTGCCAGCAGTCCAGGGGCTGGCTACACCTTC. Its translation: CASSPGAGYTF.

This clone has a single count. The rearrangement links TRBV4-2 to TRBJ2-3; 13 bases align to TRBD2. The CDR3 length is 17 residues. Germline V gene sequence: CDR1 LGHNA, CDR2 YNFKEQ. The J segment lost 2 bases and the V segment lost 2 bases, leaving 4 bases of the junction unmatched. The CDR3 DNA is TGTGCCAGCAGCCAACTACTAGCGGGGGGGTTCACAGATACGCAGTATTTT. Translated, it gives CASSQLLAGGFTDTQYF.

This clone was picked up one time. The chain links TRBV7-9 to TRBJ1-2, with no clear D. Looked up from germline, CDR1 is SEHNR and CDR2 is FQNEAQ (reference sequence). V was trimmed by 4 bases and J by 6 bases, leaving 6 bases between them. The CDR3 totals 11 residues. The CDR3 here is CASSSRNGYTF. The CDR3 DNA sequence: TGTGCCAGCAGCTCAAGGAATGGCTACACCTTC.

This chain joins TRBV5-1 and TRBJ2-5; D uncertain. Trimming stripped 1 base from V and 1 base from J, with 11 bases between. Germline V lookup: CDR1 SGHRS, CDR2 YFSETQ. The CDR3 consists of 15 residues. The CDR3 nucleotides read TGCGCCAGCAGCTTGACGCCGCTCCGCCAAGAGACCCAGTACTTC. It specifies CASSLTPLRQETQYF.

The genes are TRBV28 and TRBJ1-5; no firm D call. V shed 7 bases and J shed 3 bases, with 1 base lying between them. Germline CDR1 and CDR2: MDHEN and SYDVKM. This CDR3 spans 10 amino acids. This CDR3 is CASNNQPQHF. As DNA, the CDR3 is TGTGCCAGCAACAATCAGCCCCAGCATTTT.

This clone was seen a handful of times. Different DNA sequences within this sample yield the same CDR3. V is TRBV5-1 and J is TRBJ1-4; tentative D call: TRBD1 (5 bases). Germline CDR1 SGHRS, CDR2 YFSETQ. This CDR3 is built from 14 residues. V lost 2 bases, J lost 7 bases, and 12 bases lay in between. This CDR3 is CASSFGQGAEKLFF. DNA of the CDR3: TGCGCCAGCAGCTTCGGGCAGGGCGCTGAAAAACTGTTTTTT.

V and J are TRBV5-6 and TRBJ2-3; D is unclear. This CDR3 region has 16 residues. Trimming stripped 4 bases from V and 0 bases from J, with 15 bases between. Germline CDR1 is SGHDT and CDR2 is YYEEEE. The CDR3: CASSRIPVWSTDTQYF. The CDR3 DNA reads as TGTGCCAGCAGCCGAATTCCAGTTTGGAGCACAGATACGCAGTATTTT.

The chain is built from TRBV11-2 and TRBJ1-2; 8 nucleotides line up with TRBD1. Unmatched junction bases numbered 2, after V lost 0 bases and J lost 8 bases. Germline V gives CDR1 SGHAT, CDR2 FQNNGV. This CDR3 is 13 amino acids long. The CDR3: CASSLEAGGGYTF. Written as DNA, the CDR3 is TGTGCCAGCAGCTTAGAGGCAGGGGGCGGCTACACCTTC. Complete variable domain (other parts from reference TRBV11-2 and TRBJ1-2): EAGVAQSPRYKIIEKRQSVAFWCNPISGHATLYWYQQILGQGPKLLIQFQNNGVVDDSQLPKDRFSAERLKGVDSTLKIQPAKLEDSAVYLCASSLEAGGGYTFGSGTRLTVV.

This rearrangement joins TRBV25-1 to TRBJ2-5; D is undetermined. V dropped 2 bases and J dropped 5 bases, with 15 bases sitting between them. The CDR3 spans 15 residues. Germline lookup yields CDR1 MGHDK and CDR2 SYGVNS. The CDR3 DNA reads TGTGCCAGCAGTGAAAGAGCCATGGGTCCGGAGACCCAGTACTTC. Translated, it gives CASSERAMGPETQYF.

Only one count was recorded for this clone. The rearrangement joins TRBV29-1 to TRBJ2-7; possible D gene TRBD2, 5 bases. With 3 bases removed from V and 1 base from J, the gap between germline ends came to 10 bases. The CDR3 length is 13 residues. The germline gives CDR1 SQVTM, CDR2 ANQGSEA. DNA for the CDR3: TGCAGCGTTGAGACCGAGGGATCCTACGAGCAGTACTTC. This sequence encodes CSVETEGSYEQYF.

This clone showed up just a few times. The CDR3 DNA follows: TGTGCCAGCAGCGCCGGACAGCCGGGAAACATTCAGTACTTC. Protein: CASSAGQPGNIQYF. The gene calls are TRBV2 and TRBJ2-4; maybe TRBD1 (6 bases). Germline CDR1 is SNHLY and CDR2 is FYNNEI. V was clipped by 6 bases and J by 6 bases, with 15 bases between them. The CDR3 is made up of 14 amino acids.

This clone was observed a few times. The genes are TRBV29-1 and TRBJ1-3; D might be TRBD1 (6 bases). The CDR3 runs to 13 residues. Trimming cost V 4 bases and J 0 bases, with 7 bases left between them. Germline CDR1 and CDR2: SQVTM and ANQGSEA. The CDR3 here is CSVAGASGNTIYF. The DNA for the CDR3 is TGCAGCGTTGCGGGGGCCTCTGGAAACACCATATATTTT.

This chain joins TRBV7-9 and TRBJ1-5; D gene uncertain. Germline CDR1 reads SEHNR; CDR2 reads FQNEAQ (reference sequence). The germline V and J ends were trimmed by 5 bases and 7 bases, with 9 bases remaining between them. CDR3 size: 12 residues. The CDR3 region is CASSPAGQPQHF. DNA for the CDR3: TGTGCCAGCAGCCCAGCCGGGCAGCCCCAGCATTTT.